This T cell receptor (beta chain) was recorded in a study of cytomegalovirus exposure and HLA in healthy donors. V lost 8 bases to trimming and J lost 8 bases, with 16 bases between them. The CDR3 loop spans 14 amino acids. Germline-derived CDR1 and CDR2 are MDHEN and SYDVKM. PCR primers comprised 60 Vbeta and 13 Jbeta primers. The data were produced by immunoSEQ multiplex PCR, yet TCRdb's version contains in-frame clones alone and is incomplete. The data contain over 150,000 clones, around 80% of them seen just once; the ten biggest clones take up 2% to 2.5%. Source material: PBMCs. The rearrangement joins TRBV28 to TRBJ1-6; D is possibly TRBD1 (5 bases). The sequence derives from a male donor in good health and CMV-seronegative. The CDR3 bases are TGTGCCAGCTGCGGGGGGGTCGGTTATTCACCCCTCCACTTT. Translated: CASCGGVGYSPLHF.